The rows below give T cell receptor beta chains drawn from one sample of a study of T cells in Graves' hyperthyroidism and ophthalmopathy. TCRdb analysed the multiplex PCR reads with MiXCR anew, one entry per CDR3 protein. The sample has about 300,000 distinct CDR3 sequences; less than 30% are singletons. The sequenced material came from blood. The receptors come from a man in his forties or fifties with Graves' hyperthyroidism that later progressed to Graves' ophthalmopathy. The CDR3 runs from the conserved cysteine through the conserved F or W. A D gene is named only where the DNA matches it firmly. Only part of the rows carry a size: once, few, many, or a class if the clone is expanded.

>TRBV29-1|TRBJ2-7|many|TRBD1|17
CSVEVGIGTGHSYEQYF
TGCAGCGTTGAAGTAGGGATCGGGACAGGGCATTCCTACGAGCAGTACTTC
>TRBV20-1|TRBJ1-6|many|NA|12
CSARDKGSPLHF
TGCAGTGCTAGAGATAAAGGATCACCCCTCCACTTT
>TRBV30|TRBJ1-5|many|NA|13
CAWSVGERQPQHF
TGTGCCTGGAGTGTCGGGGAGAGGCAGCCCCAGCATTTT
>TRBV6-2/TRBV6-3|TRBJ2-7|NA|NA|16
CASSLRTTGETYEQYF
TGTGCCAGCAGCCTCCGGACTACAGGGGAAACCTACGAGCAGTACTTC
>TRBV11-2|TRBJ1-2|NA|NA|14
CASRTIGAGYGYTF
TGTGCCAGCAGAACCATTGGGGCCGGGTATGGCTACACCTTC
>TRBV6-5|TRBJ1-5|many|NA|12
CASSYVGQPQHF
TGTGCCAGCAGTTACGTGGGTCAGCCCCAGCATTTT
>TRBV6-1|TRBJ1-2|many|NA|14
CASTEPRPNYGYTF
TGTGCCAGCACTGAGCCGAGGCCTAACTATGGCTACACCTTC
>TRBV12-3/TRBV12-4|TRBJ1-4|NA|NA|15
CASSFMGATNEKLFF
TGTGCCAGCAGTTTTATGGGGGCCACTAATGAAAAACTGTTTTTT
>TRBV27|TRBJ1-6|many|NA|13
CASSFPGRNTLHF
TGTGCCAGCAGTTTCCCGGGACGGAATACCCTCCACTTT
>TRBV6-5|TRBJ2-4|NA|TRBD2|13
CASSYSTSGIRDF
TGTGCCAGCAGTTACTCGACTAGCGGGATCCGGGACTTC
>TRBV29-1|TRBJ1-1|NA|NA|13
CSVGANLNTEAFF
TGCAGCGTTGGAGCTAATCTGAACACTGAAGCTTTCTTT
>TRBV5-1|TRBJ1-3|many|TRBD1|15
CASKRQGGPGNTIYF
TGCGCCAGCAAGAGACAGGGAGGTCCTGGAAACACCATATATTTT
>TRBV28|TRBJ2-5|many|TRBD2|12
CASSLTSETQYF
TGTGCCAGCAGTTTGACTAGCGAGACCCAGTACTTC
>TRBV28|TRBJ2-7|many|NA|14
CASSTSREAYEQYF
TGTGCCAGCAGTACTTCCAGGGAGGCCTACGAGCAGTACTTC
>TRBV3-1|TRBJ2-7|many|TRBD1|17
CASSQGPGTATTYEQYF
TGTGCCAGCAGCCAAGGGCCCGGGACAGCTACTACCTACGAGCAGTACTTC
>TRBV5-1|TRBJ1-2|many|NA|12
CAISTENYGYTF
TGCGCCATTTCGACAGAAAACTATGGCTACACCTTC